The 10 T cell receptor beta chains listed next were all sequenced from one sample in a study of T cell responses to AZD1222 COVID-19 vaccine. The table came from immunoSEQ multiplex PCR; TCRdb's copy has only in-frame clones and leaves some out. The sample lists approximately 150,000 clones; approximately 92% were seen once. This material consisted of peripheral blood, taken on day 0 of AZD1222 vaccination. The receptors were gathered from an adult in good health.

The chain combines TRBV24-1 with TRBJ1-2, with TRBD1 matching over 7 bases. V dropped 7 bases and J dropped 6; count of bases not matched to a gene: 10. CDR3 length equals 14 residues. Germline V gives CDR1 KGHDR, CDR2 SFDVKD. CDR3 sequence (DNA): TGTGCCACCAGGGCCTCCGGTACAGGGGATGGCTACACCTTC. Its translation: CATRASGTGDGYTF.

V usage is TRBV19 and J usage is TRBJ2-5; D is unresolved. Trimming shortened V by 5 bases and J by 0 bases, and 7 bases separated the two germline ends. This CDR3 has 13 amino acids. Germline CDR1 reads LNHDA; CDR2 reads SQIVND (reference sequence). The CDR3 loop reads CASSETHQETQYF. CDR3 coding DNA: TGTGCCAGTAGTGAGACCCACCAAGAGACCCAGTACTTC.

The chain combines TRBV5-1 with TRBJ2-7, with unresolved D. From germline, CDR1 is SGHRS and CDR2 YFSETQ. V gave up 1 base and J gave up 4 bases, with 9 bases separating them. The CDR3 has 13 amino acids. The CDR3 loop is CASSLMEGYEQYF. DNA of the CDR3: TGCGCCAGCAGCTTGATGGAAGGGTACGAGCAGTACTTC. Full variable domain (outside the CDR3, taken from reference TRBV5-1 and TRBJ2-7): KAGVTQTPRYLIKTRGQQVTLSCSPISGHRSVSWYQQTPGQGLQFLFEYFSETQRNKGNFPGRFSGRQFSNSRSEMNVSTLELGDSALYLCASSLMEGYEQYFGPGTRLTVT.

The genes are TRBV3-1 (or the pseudogene TRBV3-2) and TRBJ1-3; no clear D gene. This CDR3 comprises 18 residues. Germline V lookup: CDR1 LGHDT, CDR2 YNNKEL (reference sequence). V lost 1 base, J lost 5 bases, and 21 bases lay in between. DNA of the CDR3: TGTGCCAGCAGCCAAGTCATTTACTTGTACGGGCAGAGAAACACCATATATTTT. Translated: CASSQVIYLYGQRNTIYF.

The chain has TRBV9 and TRBJ2-7; D is undetermined. CDR3 length equals 15 residues. The V gene lost 0 bases and the J gene lost 0 bases, with 10 bases spanning the gap. Germline CDR1 SGDLS, CDR2 YYNGEE. CDR3 in DNA: TGTGCCAGCAGCGTAGCTGGCGGCAGCTCCTACGAGCAGTACTTC. Protein sequence: CASSVAGGSSYEQYF.

The rearrangement uses TRBV20-1 and TRBJ2-5; unclear D gene. Deletions cut 6 bases from V and 4 bases from J, with 9 bases between. Germline values: CDR1 DFQATT, CDR2 SNEGSKA (reference sequence). The CDR3 runs to 11 residues. CDR3: CSAQVGETQYF. CDR3 nucleotide sequence: TGCAGTGCCCAAGTAGGAGAGACCCAGTACTTC.

This chain uses TRBV10-1 with TRBJ2-3; no firm D call. CDR1 and CDR2 (germline): WNHNN, SYGVQD (reference sequence). The CDR3 totals 13 residues. V lost 6 bases to trimming and J lost 3 bases, with 10 bases between them. The CDR3 DNA reads as TGCGCCAGCAGCCTGGTGGGAACAGATACGCAGTATTTT. It specifies CASSLVGTDTQYF.

The chain combines TRBV7-2 with TRBJ2-1; tentative D call: TRBD2 (7 bases). Germline CDR1 and CDR2: SGHTA and FQGNSA. V lost 3 bases to trimming and J lost 5 bases, with 14 bases between them. CDR3 length: 15 amino acids. CDR3 nucleotides: TGTGCCAGCAGCTTTGGGGGGGCCATCGACAATGAGCAGTTCTTC. Translating gives CASSFGGAIDNEQFF.

The DNA of the CDR3 is TGTGCCAGCAGTTTAGAGTTTGGAAACACCATATATTTT. This encodes CASSLEFGNTIYF. This chain connects TRBV12-3 or TRBV12-4 to TRBJ1-3; D gene uncertain. This CDR3 spans 13 amino acids. V shed 1 base and J shed 3 bases, with 4 bases lying between them.

The rearrangement joins TRBV7-9 to TRBJ2-7; TRBD1 is a possible D gene (5 bases). The CDR3 contains 14 residues. Germline loops: CDR1 SEHNR, CDR2 FQNEAQ (reference sequence). V was pared by 5 bases and J by 2 bases, with 13 bases between. The CDR3 loop is CASSQRQPTYEQYF. Written as DNA, the CDR3 is TGTGCCAGCAGCCAAAGACAGCCCACCTACGAGCAGTACTTC.